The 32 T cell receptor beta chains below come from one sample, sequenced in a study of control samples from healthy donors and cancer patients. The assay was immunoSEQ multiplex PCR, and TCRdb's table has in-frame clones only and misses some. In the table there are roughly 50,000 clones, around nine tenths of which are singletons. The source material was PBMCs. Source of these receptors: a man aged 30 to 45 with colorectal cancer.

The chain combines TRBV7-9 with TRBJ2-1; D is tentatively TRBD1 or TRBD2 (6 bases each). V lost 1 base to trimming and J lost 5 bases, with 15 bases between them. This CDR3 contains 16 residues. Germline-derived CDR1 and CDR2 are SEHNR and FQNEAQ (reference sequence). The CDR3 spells CASSLEGGREDNEQFF. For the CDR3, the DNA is TGTGCCAGCAGCTTAGAAGGGGGGCGAGAGGACAATGAGCAGTTCTTC.

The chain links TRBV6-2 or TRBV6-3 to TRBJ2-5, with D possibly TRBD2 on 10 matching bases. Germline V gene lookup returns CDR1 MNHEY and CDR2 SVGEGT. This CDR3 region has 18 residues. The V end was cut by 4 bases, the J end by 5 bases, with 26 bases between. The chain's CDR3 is CASSSPGLADRGWETQYF. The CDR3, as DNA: TGTGCCAGCAGTTCCCCCGGACTAGCGGACAGGGGTTGGGAGACCCAGTACTTC.

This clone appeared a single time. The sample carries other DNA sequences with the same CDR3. The CDR3: CASSLDGTDTQYF. The DNA for the CDR3 is TGCGCCAGCAGCTTGGACGGAACAGATACGCAGTATTTT. The V call is TRBV5-1, the J call TRBJ2-3; D unresolved. Germline loops: CDR1 SGHRS, CDR2 YFSETQ. V lost 0 bases, J lost 3 bases, and 5 bases lay in between. The CDR3 loop spans 13 amino acids.

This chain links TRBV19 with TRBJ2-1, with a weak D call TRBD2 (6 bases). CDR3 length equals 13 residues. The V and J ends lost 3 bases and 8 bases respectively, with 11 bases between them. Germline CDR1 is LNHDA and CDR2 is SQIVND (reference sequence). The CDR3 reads CASSIAGGDEQFF. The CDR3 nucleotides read TGTGCCAGTAGTATCGCGGGCGGGGATGAGCAGTTCTTC.

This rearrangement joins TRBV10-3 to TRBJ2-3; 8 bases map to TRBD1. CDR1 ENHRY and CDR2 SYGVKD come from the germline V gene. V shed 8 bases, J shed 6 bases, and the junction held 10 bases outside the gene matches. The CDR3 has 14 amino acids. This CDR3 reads CAIGSSGGRDTQYF. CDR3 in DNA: TGTGCCATCGGATCGTCAGGGGGCAGGGATACGCAGTATTTT.

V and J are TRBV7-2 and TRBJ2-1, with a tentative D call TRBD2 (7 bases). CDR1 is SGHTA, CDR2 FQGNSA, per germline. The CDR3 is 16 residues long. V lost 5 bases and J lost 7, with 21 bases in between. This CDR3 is CASSPQRGGRWNEQFF. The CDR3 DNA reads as TGTGCCAGCAGCCCCCAAAGGGGGGGCCGATGGAATGAGCAGTTCTTC. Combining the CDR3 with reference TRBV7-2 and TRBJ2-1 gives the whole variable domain GAGVSQSPSNKVTEKGKDVELRCDPISGHTALYWYRQSLGQGLEFLIYFQGNSAPDKSGLPSDRFSAERTGGSVSTLTIQRTQQEDSAVYLCASSPQRGGRWNEQFFGPGTRLTVL.

The CDR3 nucleotides read TGTGCCAGCAGTTTAAGGGTCGCGGTCGCGAACACCGGGGAGCTGTTTTTT. It translates to CASSLRVAVANTGELFF. J is TRBJ2-2 and V is TRBV27, with D uncertain. This CDR3 spans 17 amino acids. Trimming shortened V by 2 bases and J by 0 bases, and 13 bases separated the two germline ends. Germline V lookup: CDR1 MNHEY, CDR2 SMNVEV (reference sequence).

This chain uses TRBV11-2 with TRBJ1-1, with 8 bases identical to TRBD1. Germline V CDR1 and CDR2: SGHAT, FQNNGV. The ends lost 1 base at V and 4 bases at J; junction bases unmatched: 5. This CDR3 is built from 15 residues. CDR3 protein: CASSLAGGGGTEAFF. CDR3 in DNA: TGTGCCAGCAGCTTAGCAGGGGGCGGTGGCACTGAAGCTTTCTTT.

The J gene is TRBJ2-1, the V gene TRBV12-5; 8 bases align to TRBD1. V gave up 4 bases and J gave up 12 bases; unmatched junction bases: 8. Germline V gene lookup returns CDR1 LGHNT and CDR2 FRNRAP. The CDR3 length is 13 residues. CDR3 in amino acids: CASGSSGGIRQFF. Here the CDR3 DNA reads TGTGCTAGTGGTTCCTCAGGGGGCATAAGGCAGTTCTTC.

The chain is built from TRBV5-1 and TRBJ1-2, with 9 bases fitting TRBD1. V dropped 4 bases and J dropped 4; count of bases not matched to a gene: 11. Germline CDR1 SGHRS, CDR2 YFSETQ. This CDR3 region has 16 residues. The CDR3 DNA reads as TGCGCCAGCAGCCTATGGACAGGGGAAGTGCGCTATGGCTACACCTTC. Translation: CASSLWTGEVRYGYTF.

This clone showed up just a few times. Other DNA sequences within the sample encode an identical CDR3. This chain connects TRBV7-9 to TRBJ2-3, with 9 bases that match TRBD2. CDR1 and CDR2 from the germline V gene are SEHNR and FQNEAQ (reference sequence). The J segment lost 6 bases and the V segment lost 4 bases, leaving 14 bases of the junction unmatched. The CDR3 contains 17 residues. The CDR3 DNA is TGTGCCAGCAGCTCAGCAGGGGGACTAGCTGAATGGGATACGCAGTATTTT. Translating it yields CASSSAGGLAEWDTQYF.

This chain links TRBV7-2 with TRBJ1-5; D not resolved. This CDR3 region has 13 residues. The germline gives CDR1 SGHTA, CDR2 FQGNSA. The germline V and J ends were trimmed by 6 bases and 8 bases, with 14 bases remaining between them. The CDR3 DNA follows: TGTGCCAGCAGTTTGGGAGCGGGCAAGCCCCAGCATTTT. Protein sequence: CASSLGAGKPQHF.

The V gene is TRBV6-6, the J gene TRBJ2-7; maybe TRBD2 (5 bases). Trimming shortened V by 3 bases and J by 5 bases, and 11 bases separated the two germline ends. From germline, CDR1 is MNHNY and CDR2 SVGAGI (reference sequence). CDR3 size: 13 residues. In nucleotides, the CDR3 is TGTGCCAGCAGTTATAACAGAGGGCACGAGCAGTACTTC. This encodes CASSYNRGHEQYF.

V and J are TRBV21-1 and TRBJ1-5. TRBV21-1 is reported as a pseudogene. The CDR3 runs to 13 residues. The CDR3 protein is CASSKVRNQPQHF. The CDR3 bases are TGTGCCAGCAGCAAAGTACGGAATCAGCCCCAGCATTTT.

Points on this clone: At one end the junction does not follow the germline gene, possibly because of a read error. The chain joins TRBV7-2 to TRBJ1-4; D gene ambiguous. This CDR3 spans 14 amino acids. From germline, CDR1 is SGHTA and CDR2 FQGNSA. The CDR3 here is CATSQTVYGEKLFF. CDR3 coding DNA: TGTGCCACCAGCCAAACCGTATATGGTGAAAAACTGTTTTTT.

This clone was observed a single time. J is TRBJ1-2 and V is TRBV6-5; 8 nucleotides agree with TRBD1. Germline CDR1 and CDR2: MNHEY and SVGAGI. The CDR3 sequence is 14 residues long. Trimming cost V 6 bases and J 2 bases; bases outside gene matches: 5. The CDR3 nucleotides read TGTGCCAGCAGCCGGACAGGGCGGAACTATGGCTACACCTTC. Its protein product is CASSRTGRNYGYTF.

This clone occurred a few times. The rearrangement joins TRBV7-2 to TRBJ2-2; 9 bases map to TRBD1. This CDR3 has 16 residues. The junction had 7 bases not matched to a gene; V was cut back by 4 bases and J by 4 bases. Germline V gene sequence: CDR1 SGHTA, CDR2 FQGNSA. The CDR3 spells CASSSGQGYTTGELFF. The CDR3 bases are TGTGCCAGCAGCTCGGGACAGGGTTACACCACCGGGGAGCTGTTTTTT.

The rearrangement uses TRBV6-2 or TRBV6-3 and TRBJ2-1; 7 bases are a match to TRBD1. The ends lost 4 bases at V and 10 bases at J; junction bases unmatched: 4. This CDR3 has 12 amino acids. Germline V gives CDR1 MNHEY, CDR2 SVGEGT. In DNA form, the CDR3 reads TGTGCCAGCAGTTCCCCGGGACAGGAGCAGTTCTTC. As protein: CASSSPGQEQFF.

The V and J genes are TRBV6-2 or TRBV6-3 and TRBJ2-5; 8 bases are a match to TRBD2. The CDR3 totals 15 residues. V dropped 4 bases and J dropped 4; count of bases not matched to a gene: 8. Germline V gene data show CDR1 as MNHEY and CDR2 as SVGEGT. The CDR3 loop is CASSFSGLARETQYF. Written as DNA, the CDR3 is TGTGCCAGCAGTTTTTCTGGACTAGCCCGAGAGACCCAGTACTTC.

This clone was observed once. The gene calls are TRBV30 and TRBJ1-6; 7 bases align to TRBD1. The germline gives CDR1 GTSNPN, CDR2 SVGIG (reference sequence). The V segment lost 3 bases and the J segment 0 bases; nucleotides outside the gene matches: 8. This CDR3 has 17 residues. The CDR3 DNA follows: TGTGCCTGGAGAGGGTGGGACAGCCGCTCCTATAATTCACCCCTCCACTTT. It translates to CAWRGWDSRSYNSPLHF.

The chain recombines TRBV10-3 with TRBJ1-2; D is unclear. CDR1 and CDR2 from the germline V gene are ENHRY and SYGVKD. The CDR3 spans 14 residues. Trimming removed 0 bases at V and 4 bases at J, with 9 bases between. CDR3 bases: TGTGCCATCAGTGAGTCGAAGCAGCTCTATGGCTACACCTTC. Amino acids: CAISESKQLYGYTF.

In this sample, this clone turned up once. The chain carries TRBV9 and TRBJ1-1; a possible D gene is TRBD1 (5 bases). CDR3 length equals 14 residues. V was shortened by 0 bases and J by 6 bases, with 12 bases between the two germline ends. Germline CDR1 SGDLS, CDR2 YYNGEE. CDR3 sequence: CASSVVLQGPEAFF. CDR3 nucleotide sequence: TGTGCCAGCAGCGTAGTCTTGCAGGGACCTGAAGCTTTCTTT.

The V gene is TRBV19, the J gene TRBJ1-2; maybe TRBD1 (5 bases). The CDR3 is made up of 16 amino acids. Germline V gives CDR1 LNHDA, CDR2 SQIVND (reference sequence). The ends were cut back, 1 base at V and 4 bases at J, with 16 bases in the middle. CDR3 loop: CASSIGEGPLGYGYTF. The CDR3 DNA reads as TGTGCCAGTAGTATAGGAGAGGGACCCCTTGGCTATGGCTACACCTTC.

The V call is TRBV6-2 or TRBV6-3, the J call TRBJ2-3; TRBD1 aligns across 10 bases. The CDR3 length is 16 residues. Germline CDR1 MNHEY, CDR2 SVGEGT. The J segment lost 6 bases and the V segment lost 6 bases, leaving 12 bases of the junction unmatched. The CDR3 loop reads CASSFVTGTGDDTQYF. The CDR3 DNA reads TGTGCCAGCAGCTTTGTGACCGGGACAGGGGATGATACGCAGTATTTT.

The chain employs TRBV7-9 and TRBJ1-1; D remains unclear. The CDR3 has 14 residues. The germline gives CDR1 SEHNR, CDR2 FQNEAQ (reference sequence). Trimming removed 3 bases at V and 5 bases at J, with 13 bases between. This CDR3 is CASSFLEKKTEAFF. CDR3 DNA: TGTGCCAGCAGCTTTTTAGAGAAAAAGACTGAAGCTTTCTTT. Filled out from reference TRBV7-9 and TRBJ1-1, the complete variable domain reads DTGVSQNPRHKITKRGQNVTFRCDPISEHNRLYWYRQTLGQGPEFLTYFQNEAQLEKSRLLSDRFSAERPKGSFSTLEIQRTEQGDSAMYLCASSFLEKKTEAFFGQGTRLTVV.

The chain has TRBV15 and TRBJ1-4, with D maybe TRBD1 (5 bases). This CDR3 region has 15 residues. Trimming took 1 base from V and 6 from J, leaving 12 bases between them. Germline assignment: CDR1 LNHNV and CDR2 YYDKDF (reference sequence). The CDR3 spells CATSRAQGRYEKLFF. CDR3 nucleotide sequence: TGTGCCACCAGCAGAGCTCAGGGTAGATATGAAAAACTGTTTTTT.

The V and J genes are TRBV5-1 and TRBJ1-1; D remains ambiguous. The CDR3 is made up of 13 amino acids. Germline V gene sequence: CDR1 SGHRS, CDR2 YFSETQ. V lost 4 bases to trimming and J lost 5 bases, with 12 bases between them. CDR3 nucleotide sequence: TGCGCCAGCAGCCCCGGACGGGAGACTGAAGCTTTCTTT. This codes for CASSPGRETEAFF.

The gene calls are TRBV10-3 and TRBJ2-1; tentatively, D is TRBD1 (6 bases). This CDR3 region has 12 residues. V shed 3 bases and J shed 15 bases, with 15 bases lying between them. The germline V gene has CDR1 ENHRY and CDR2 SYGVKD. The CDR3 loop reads CAISEGGRSRFF. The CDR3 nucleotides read TGTGCCATCAGTGAAGGGGGAAGGTCGCGGTTCTTC.

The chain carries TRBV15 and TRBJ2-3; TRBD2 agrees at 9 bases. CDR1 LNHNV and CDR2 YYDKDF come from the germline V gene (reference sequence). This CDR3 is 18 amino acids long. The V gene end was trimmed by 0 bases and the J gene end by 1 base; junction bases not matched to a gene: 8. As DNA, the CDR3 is TGTGCCACCAGCAGAGAGAGGCTAGCGGGGTCTCGCACAGATACGCAGTATTTT. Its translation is CATSRERLAGSRTDTQYF.

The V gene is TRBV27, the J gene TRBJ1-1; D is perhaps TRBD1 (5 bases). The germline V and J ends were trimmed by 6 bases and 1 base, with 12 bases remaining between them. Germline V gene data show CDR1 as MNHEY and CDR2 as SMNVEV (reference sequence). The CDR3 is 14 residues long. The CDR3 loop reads CASRWGSTNTEAFF. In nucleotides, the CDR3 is TGTGCCAGCAGATGGGGCAGTACGAACACTGAAGCTTTCTTT.

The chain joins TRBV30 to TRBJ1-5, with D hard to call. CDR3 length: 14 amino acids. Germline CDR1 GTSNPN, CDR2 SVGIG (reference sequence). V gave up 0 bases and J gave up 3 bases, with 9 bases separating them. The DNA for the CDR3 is TGTGCCTGGAGTGTGAAGGTCTTCAATCAGCCCCAGCATTTT. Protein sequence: CAWSVKVFNQPQHF.

The CDR3 region is CASSESDTYGYTF. The CDR3 region has the DNA TGCGCCAGCAGTGAATCGGACACCTATGGCTACACCTTC. This sequence joins TRBV10-1 and TRBJ1-2; possible D gene TRBD1, 5 bases. This CDR3 is built from 13 residues. CDR1 is WNHNN and CDR2 is SYGVQD in the germline V gene (reference sequence). The germline V and J ends were trimmed by 3 bases and 4 bases, with 9 bases remaining between them.